This is a list of T cell receptor beta chains from one sample in a study of OX40 agonist ivuxolimab in advanced cancers. The repertoire was sequenced with immunoSEQ multiplex PCR; TCRdb's copy has only in-frame clones and lacks some. The sample comprises approximately 66,000 clones, approximately 88% of which are singletons, and approximately 0.6% rests with the top ten. The sample was CD4+ or CD8+ T cells sorted from blood, taken in a trial of the OX40 agonist ivuxolimab. These receptors originate from an adult with an advanced solid tumor such as melanoma, head and neck, liver or kidney cancer. CDR3s include the opening cysteine and the closing phenylalanine or tryptophan. D genes are given only for firm matches. Size is stated for part of the rows, as once, few or many counts, or as a class when the clone is expanded.

j_call | clone_size | d_call | v_call | cdr3_aa | cdr3_nt
TRBJ2-2 | NA | NA | TRBV2 | CASMSSRANTGELFF | TGTGCCAGCATGTCTTCCCGAGCGAACACCGGGGAGCTGTTTTTT
TRBJ2-3 | NA | TRBD2 | TRBV11-2 | CASSKHSGGGDTQYF | TGTGCCAGCAGTAAGCATAGCGGGGGGGGAGATACGCAGTATTTT
TRBJ1-1 | NA | TRBD1 | TRBV2 | CASSEGTGGGGTEAFF | TGTGCCAGCAGCGAGGGGACAGGGGGCGGCGGCACTGAAGCTTTCTTT
TRBJ2-3 | NA | NA | TRBV28 | CASSFLGGASTDTQYF | TGTGCCAGCAGTTTCCTTGGCGGTGCTAGCACAGATACGCAGTATTTT
TRBJ1-1 | NA | NA | TRBV5-1 | CASSTLPRGAGNTEAFF | TGCGCCAGCAGCACTCTTCCTCGGGGGGCTGGGAACACTGAAGCTTTCTTT
TRBJ2-2 | NA | NA | TRBV19 | CASRNTGELFF | TGTGCCAGCAGAAACACCGGGGAGCTGTTTTTT
TRBJ2-7 | NA | NA | TRBV30 | CAWSNIGLEEQYF | TGTGCCTGGAGTAATATAGGCCTAGAGGAGCAGTACTTC
TRBJ2-2 | once | NA | TRBV6-6 | CASSSAQGTGELFF | TGTGCCAGCAGCTCAGCCCAGGGGACCGGGGAGCTGTTTTTT
TRBJ1-2 | NA | TRBD1 | TRBV5-1 | CASSLGQGGGYTF | TGCGCCAGCAGCTTAGGACAGGGGGGTGGCTACACCTTC
TRBJ2-5 | NA | TRBD1 | TRBV10-3 | CAIRTGAQETQYF | TGTGCCATCAGGACAGGGGCCCAAGAGACCCAGTACTTC
TRBJ1-1 | NA | NA | TRBV5-6 | CASSSFGRDGTEAFF | TGTGCCAGCAGCAGTTTTGGTCGAGATGGCACTGAAGCTTTCTTT
TRBJ2-7 | NA | NA | TRBV18 | CASSTGTGSSYEQYF | TGTGCCAGCTCGACGGGGACGGGAAGCTCCTACGAGCAGTACTTC
TRBJ2-7 | NA | TRBD2 | TRBV5-1 | CASSSAGDRVHEQYF | TGCGCCAGCAGCTCAGCGGGAGATAGGGTCCACGAGCAGTACTTC
TRBJ1-1 | medium-sized | NA | TRBV2 | CASTHENTEAFF | TGTGCCAGCACACACGAGAACACTGAAGCTTTCTTT
TRBJ2-7 | few | NA | TRBV19 | CASSIGGGHYEQYF | TGTGCCAGTAGTATAGGCGGGGGCCACTACGAGCAGTACTTC
TRBJ2-2 | few | NA | TRBV7-6 | CASSFSGSAGELFF | TGTGCCAGCAGCTTTTCAGGGTCGGCCGGGGAGCTGTTTTTT
TRBJ2-3 | NA | NA | TRBV7-7 | CASSPGQFNTQYF | TGTGCCAGCAGCCCCGGACAGTTCAATACGCAGTATTTT
TRBJ1-2 | NA | NA | TRBV5-1 | CASSPGQPSNYGYTF | TGCGCCAGCAGCCCAGGACAGCCCTCTAACTATGGCTACACCTTC
TRBJ1-2 | NA | NA | TRBV21-1 | CASSKQVSGYTF | TGTGCCAGCAGCAAACAGGTGAGTGGCTACACCTTC